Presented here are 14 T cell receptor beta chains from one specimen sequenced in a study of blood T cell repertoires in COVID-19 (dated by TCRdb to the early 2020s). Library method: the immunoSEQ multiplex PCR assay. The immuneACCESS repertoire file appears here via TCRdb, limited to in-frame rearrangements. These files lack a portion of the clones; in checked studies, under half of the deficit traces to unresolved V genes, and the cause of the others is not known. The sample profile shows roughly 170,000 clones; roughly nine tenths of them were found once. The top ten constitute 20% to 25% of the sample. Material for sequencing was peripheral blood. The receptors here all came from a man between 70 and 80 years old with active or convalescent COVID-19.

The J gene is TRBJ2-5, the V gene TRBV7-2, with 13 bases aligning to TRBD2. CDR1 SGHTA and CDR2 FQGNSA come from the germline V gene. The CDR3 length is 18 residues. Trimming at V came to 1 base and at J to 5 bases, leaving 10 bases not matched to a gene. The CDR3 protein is CASSLGTSGRSWRETQYF. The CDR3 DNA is TGTGCCAGCAGCTTAGGGACTAGCGGGAGATCCTGGAGGGAGACCCAGTACTTC. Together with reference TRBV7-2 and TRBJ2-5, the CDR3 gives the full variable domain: GAGVSQSPSNKVTEKGKDVELRCDPISGHTALYWYRQSLGQGLEFLIYFQGNSAPDKSGLPSDRFSAERTGGSVSTLTIQRTQQEDSAVYLCASSLGTSGRSWRETQYFGPGTRLLVL.

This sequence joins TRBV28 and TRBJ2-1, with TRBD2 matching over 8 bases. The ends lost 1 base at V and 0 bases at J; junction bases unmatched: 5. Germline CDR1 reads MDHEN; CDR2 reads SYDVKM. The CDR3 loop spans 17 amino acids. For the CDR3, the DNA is TGTGCCAGCAGTTTATTGGGACTAGTGAGCTCCTACAATGAGCAGTTCTTC. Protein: CASSLLGLVSSYNEQFF. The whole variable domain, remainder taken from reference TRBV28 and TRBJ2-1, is DVKVTQSSRYLVKRTGEKVFLECVQDMDHENMFWYRQDPGLGLRLIYFSYDVKMKEKGDIPEGYSVSREKKERFSLILESASTNQTSMYLCASSLLGLVSSYNEQFFGPGTRLTVL.

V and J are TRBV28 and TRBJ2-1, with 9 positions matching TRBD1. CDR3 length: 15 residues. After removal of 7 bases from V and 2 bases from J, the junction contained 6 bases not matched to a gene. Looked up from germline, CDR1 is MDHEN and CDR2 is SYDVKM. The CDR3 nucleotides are TGTGCCAGCACCCGGACAGGGGCGGCCTACAATGAGCAGTTCTTC. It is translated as CASTRTGAAYNEQFF.

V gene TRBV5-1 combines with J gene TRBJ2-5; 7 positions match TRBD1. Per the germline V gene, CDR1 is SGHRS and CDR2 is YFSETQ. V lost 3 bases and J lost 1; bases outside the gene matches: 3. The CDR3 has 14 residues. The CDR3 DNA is TGCGCCAGCAGCTGGGGACAGTCCCAAGAGACCCAGTACTTC. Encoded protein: CASSWGQSQETQYF.

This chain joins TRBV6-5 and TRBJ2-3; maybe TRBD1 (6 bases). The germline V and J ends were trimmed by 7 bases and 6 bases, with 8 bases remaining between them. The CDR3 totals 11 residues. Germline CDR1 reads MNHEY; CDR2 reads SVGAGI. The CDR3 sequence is CASTRGDTQYF. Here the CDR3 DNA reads TGTGCCAGCACAAGGGGGGATACGCAGTATTTT.

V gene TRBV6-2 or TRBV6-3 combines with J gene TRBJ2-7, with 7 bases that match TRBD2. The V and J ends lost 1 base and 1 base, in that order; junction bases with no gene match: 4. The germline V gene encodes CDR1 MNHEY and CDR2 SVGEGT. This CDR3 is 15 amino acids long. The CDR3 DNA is TGTGCCAGCAGTTACTTGCGGGAGCCTTCCTACGAGCAGTACTTC. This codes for CASSYLREPSYEQYF.

This CDR3 is CASSFNDISGNTIYF. The CDR3, as DNA: TGTGCCAGCAGTTTCAATGACATCTCTGGAAACACCATATATTTT. The chain has TRBV28 and TRBJ1-3; no definite D call. Germline V lookup: CDR1 MDHEN, CDR2 SYDVKM. The CDR3 is made up of 15 amino acids. Trimming shortened V by 3 bases and J by 0 bases, and 9 bases separated the two germline ends. Together with reference TRBV28 and TRBJ1-3, the CDR3 gives the full variable domain: DVKVTQSSRYLVKRTGEKVFLECVQDMDHENMFWYRQDPGLGLRLIYFSYDVKMKEKGDIPEGYSVSREKKERFSLILESASTNQTSMYLCASSFNDISGNTIYFGEGSWLTVV.

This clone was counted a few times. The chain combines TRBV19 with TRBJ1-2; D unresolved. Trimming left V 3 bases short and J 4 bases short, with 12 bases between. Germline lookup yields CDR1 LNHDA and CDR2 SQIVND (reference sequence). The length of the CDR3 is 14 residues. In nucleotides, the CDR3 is TGTGCCAGTAGTATGGGCGTGGAGGCCTATGGCTACACCTTC. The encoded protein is CASSMGVEAYGYTF.

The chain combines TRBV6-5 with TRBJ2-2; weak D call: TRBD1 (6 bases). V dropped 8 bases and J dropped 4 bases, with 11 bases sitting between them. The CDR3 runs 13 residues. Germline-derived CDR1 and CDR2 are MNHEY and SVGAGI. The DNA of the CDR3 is TGTGCCAGCCGGGACATAGGCACCGGGGAGCTGTTTTTT. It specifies CASRDIGTGELFF.

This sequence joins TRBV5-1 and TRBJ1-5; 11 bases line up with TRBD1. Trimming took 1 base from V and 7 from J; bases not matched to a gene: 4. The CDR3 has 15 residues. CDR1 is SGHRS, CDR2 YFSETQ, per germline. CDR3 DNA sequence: TGCGCCAGCAGCTTGTGGACAGGGGGCGACCAGCCCCAGCATTTT. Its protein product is CASSLWTGGDQPQHF.

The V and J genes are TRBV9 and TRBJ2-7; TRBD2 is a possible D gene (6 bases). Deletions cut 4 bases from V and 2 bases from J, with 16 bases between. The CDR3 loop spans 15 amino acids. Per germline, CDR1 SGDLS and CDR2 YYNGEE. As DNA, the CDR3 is TGTGCCAGCAGCCAAGGGACTGGGGGGACCTACGAGCAGTACTTC. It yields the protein CASSQGTGGTYEQYF.

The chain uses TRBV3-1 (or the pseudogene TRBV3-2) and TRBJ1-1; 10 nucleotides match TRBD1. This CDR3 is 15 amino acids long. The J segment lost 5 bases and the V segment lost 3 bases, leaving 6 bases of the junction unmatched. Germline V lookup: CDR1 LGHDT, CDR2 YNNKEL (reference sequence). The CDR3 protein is CASSQTGGGFTEAFF. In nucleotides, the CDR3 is TGTGCCAGCAGCCAGACAGGGGGCGGTTTTACTGAAGCTTTCTTT.

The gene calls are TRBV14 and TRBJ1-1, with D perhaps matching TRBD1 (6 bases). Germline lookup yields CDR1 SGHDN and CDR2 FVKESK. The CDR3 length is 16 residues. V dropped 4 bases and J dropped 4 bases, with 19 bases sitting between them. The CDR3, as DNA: TGTGCCAGCAGCCGCCCCGAGGGGGTTTTTGGCACTGAAGCTTTCTTT. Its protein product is CASSRPEGVFGTEAFF.

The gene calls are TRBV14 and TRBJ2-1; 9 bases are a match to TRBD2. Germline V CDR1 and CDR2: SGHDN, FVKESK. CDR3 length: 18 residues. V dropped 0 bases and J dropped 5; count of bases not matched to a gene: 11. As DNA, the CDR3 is TGTGCCAGCAGCCAAGATGACCGCTTGCTAGCGGGAAACAATGAGCAGTTCTTC. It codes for CASSQDDRLLAGNNEQFF.